The 20 T cell receptor beta chains below were found in one sample sequenced in a study of blood T cell repertoires in COVID-19. Some clones are missing from TCRdb's copy, which holds only in-frame ones; the method was immunoSEQ multiplex PCR. The profile shows under 150,000 clones, about 87% of them singletons. Source material: peripheral blood. These receptors were obtained from a woman aged 40-49 years with acute or convalescent COVID-19.

V is TRBV7-3 and J is TRBJ2-5, with D maybe TRBD1 (6 bases). V dropped 1 base and J dropped 5 bases, with 11 bases sitting between them. The CDR3 runs to 14 residues. Germline values: CDR1 SGHTA, CDR2 FQGTGA. CDR3 DNA sequence: TGTGCCAGCAGCTTAATAGGGGGAGAGGAGACCCAGTACTTC. It yields the protein CASSLIGGEETQYF.

This chain connects TRBV28 to TRBJ2-7, with 7 bases lining up with TRBD1. There are 14 residues in the CDR3. J was trimmed by 11 bases and V by 3 bases; bases with no gene match: 13. Per germline, CDR1 MDHEN and CDR2 SYDVKM. CDR3 amino acids: CASSFPGTATTEYF. The CDR3 nucleotides read TGTGCCAGCAGTTTCCCCGGGACAGCTACTACTGAGTACTTC.

This clone was seen a single time. J is TRBJ2-3 and V is TRBV19; TRBD1 matches at 9 bases. Germline V CDR1 and CDR2: LNHDA, SQIVND (reference sequence). The J segment lost 2 bases and the V segment lost 1 base, leaving 4 bases of the junction unmatched. The CDR3 sequence is 16 residues long. CDR3 sequence: CASSIGTGDITDTQYF. The CDR3 bases are TGTGCCAGTAGTATAGGGACAGGGGACATCACAGATACGCAGTATTTT.

For the CDR3, the DNA is TGTGCCTGGAGTGTACCCAGCGGGGGTTGGTACAATGAGCAGTTCTTC. Residues: CAWSVPSGGWYNEQFF. The chain links TRBV30 to TRBJ2-1; 8 bases map to TRBD2. Germline V lookup: CDR1 GTSNPN, CDR2 SVGIG (reference sequence). This CDR3 has 16 residues. Unmatched junction bases numbered 8, after V lost 0 bases and J lost 4 bases.

This clone was seen a few times. The V and J genes are TRBV21-1 and TRBJ2-7; the table's D call TRBD2 went unverified against the DNA. TRBV21-1 is marked as a pseudogene. The CDR3 totals 16 residues. The CDR3 reads CASSKDCLLPPYEQYF. The CDR3 DNA reads as TGTGCCAGCAGCAAAGATTGTCTTCTACCCCCCTACGAGCAGTACTTC.

This chain joins TRBV27 and TRBJ1-1; unclear D gene. Trimming took 5 bases from V and 2 from J, leaving 3 bases between them. CDR1 is MNHEY and CDR2 is SMNVEV in the germline V gene (reference sequence). This CDR3 spans 11 amino acids. CDR3 in amino acids: CASSTNTEAFF. CDR3 in DNA: TGTGCCAGCAGTACTAACACTGAAGCTTTCTTT.

The V and J genes are TRBV28 and TRBJ1-1, with D hard to call. The CDR3 has 12 residues. CDR1 is MDHEN and CDR2 is SYDVKM in the germline V gene. The ends were cut back, 7 bases at V and 1 base at J, with 7 bases in the middle. The CDR3 sequence: CASIRRNTEAFF. CDR3 bases: TGTGCCAGCATTAGGAGGAACACTGAAGCTTTCTTT.

The V gene is TRBV28, the J gene TRBJ1-1; D is uncertain. The CDR3 is made up of 15 amino acids. Trimming removed 5 bases at V and 1 base at J, with 14 bases between. Germline V gives CDR1 MDHEN, CDR2 SYDVKM. The CDR3 DNA reads as TGTGCCAGCAGTCCCTGGGGAGGGAAGAACACTGAAGCTTTCTTT. Protein product: CASSPWGGKNTEAFF.

The chain links TRBV5-1 to TRBJ1-2; D is uncertain. CDR1 is SGHRS and CDR2 is YFSETQ in the germline V gene. Trimming removed 4 bases from V and 4 bases from J, with 14 bases in between. The CDR3 loop spans 14 amino acids. DNA of the CDR3: TGCGCCAGCAGCATCCGGGAGGGAGGCTATGGCTACACCTTC. Translation: CASSIREGGYGYTF. The variable domain in full, with the rest retrieved from reference TRBV5-1 and TRBJ1-2, is KAGVTQTPRYLIKTRGQQVTLSCSPISGHRSVSWYQQTPGQGLQFLFEYFSETQRNKGNFPGRFSGRQFSNSRSEMNVSTLELGDSALYLCASSIREGGYGYTFGSGTRLTVV.

This chain joins TRBV7-3 and TRBJ2-1; 7 bases match TRBD2. In germline, CDR1 is SGHTA, CDR2 FQGTGA. V trimming: 0 bases; J trimming: 7 bases; junction bases outside the gene matches: 9. CDR3 length equals 16 residues. The CDR3 is CASSLTFTSAQNEQFF. CDR3 coding DNA: TGTGCCAGCAGCTTAACCTTCACTAGCGCCCAGAATGAGCAGTTCTTC.

This chain links TRBV27 with TRBJ1-2; D might be TRBD1 (6 bases). Trimming cost V 5 bases and J 3 bases, with 13 bases left between them. This CDR3 has 14 residues. Germline CDR1 and CDR2: MNHEY and SMNVEV (reference sequence). This CDR3 reads CASSPPTGYYGYTF. CDR3 coding DNA: TGTGCCAGCAGTCCGCCAACAGGGTACTATGGCTACACCTTC.

The V call is TRBV16, the J call TRBJ1-1, with D perhaps matching TRBD1 (6 bases). CDR1 is KGHSY and CDR2 is FQNENV in the germline V gene. The CDR3 spans 13 residues. V was trimmed by 2 bases and J by 6 bases, leaving 10 bases between them. The CDR3 bases are TGTGCCAGCAGCCAACTACGACAGGCTGAAGCTTTCTTT. Its protein product is CASSQLRQAEAFF.

This rearrangement joins TRBV6-1 to TRBJ1-4, with 8 positions matching TRBD1. V lost 2 bases to trimming and J lost 8 bases; unmatched junction nucleotides: 7. There are 15 residues in the CDR3. The germline V gene encodes CDR1 MNHNS and CDR2 SASEGT. The CDR3, as DNA: TGTGCCAGCAGTGAATGGGCCAGGGGGCCAGAAAAACTGTTTTTT. As protein: CASSEWARGPEKLFF.

The table lists this clone with a count of one. The CDR3 DNA is TGTGCCAGCAGCCAGACAGGGGTTGAAGGGCCCCAGCATTTT. It translates to CASSQTGVEGPQHF. This chain joins TRBV3-1 (or the pseudogene TRBV3-2) and TRBJ1-5, with TRBD1 matching over 8 bases. CDR1 LGHDT and CDR2 YNNKEL come from the germline V gene (reference sequence). The CDR3 runs 14 residues. After removal of 3 bases from V and 9 bases from J, the junction contained 7 bases not matched to a gene.

The chain is built from TRBV19 and TRBJ2-7; D uncertain. CDR1 is LNHDA, CDR2 SQIVND, per germline (reference sequence). CDR3 length: 14 residues. V lost 7 bases to trimming and J lost 0 bases, with 13 bases between them. This CDR3 is CASMRSANSYEQYF. The CDR3 nucleotides are TGTGCCAGTATGCGGAGTGCAAACTCCTACGAGCAGTACTTC.

J is TRBJ1-5 and V is TRBV28; the D gene is possibly TRBD1 (6 bases). The germline V and J ends were trimmed by 3 bases and 4 bases, with 10 bases remaining between them. The CDR3 consists of 14 residues. Per the germline V gene, CDR1 is MDHEN and CDR2 is SYDVKM. The CDR3 nucleotides read TGTGCCAGCAGTTTGTCAGGGGTGAATCAGCCCCAGCATTTT. It is translated as CASSLSGVNQPQHF.

The chain has TRBV7-9 and TRBJ1-1; 7 bases map to TRBD1. This CDR3 comprises 15 residues. J gave up 3 bases and V 2 bases, and 6 bases lay outside the gene matches. Per the germline V gene, CDR1 is SEHNR and CDR2 is FQNEAQ (reference sequence). The CDR3: CASSLRDSTDTEAFF. CDR3 DNA sequence: TGTGCCAGCAGCTTACGGGACAGTACTGACACTGAAGCTTTCTTT.

The V and J genes are TRBV4-3 and TRBJ2-3, with TRBD1 matching 8 bases. Germline CDR1 is LGHNA and CDR2 is YSLEER. V lost 4 bases, J lost 5 bases, and 17 bases stayed unmatched. This CDR3 spans 18 amino acids. This CDR3 reads CASSPTGTGVVREDTQYF. The CDR3 region has the DNA TGCGCCAGCAGCCCTACCGGGACAGGTGTGGTGCGGGAAGATACGCAGTATTTT.

This clone was counted a single time. This chain joins TRBV7-3 and TRBJ2-5; 9 bases line up with TRBD2. Per the germline V gene, CDR1 is SGHTA and CDR2 is FQGTGA. The CDR3 covers 16 residues. The V and J ends lost 1 base and 5 bases, in that order; junction bases with no gene match: 8. The CDR3 sequence is CASSLNRAGGGETQYF. The CDR3 DNA is TGTGCCAGCAGCTTAAACCGAGCGGGAGGTGGTGAGACCCAGTACTTC.

The chain has TRBV30 and TRBJ2-5; D may be TRBD1 (6 bases). The V and J ends lost 2 bases and 3 bases respectively, with 10 bases between them. In germline, CDR1 is GTSNPN, CDR2 SVGIG (reference sequence). The CDR3 has 13 amino acids. CDR3: CAWSKDSKETQYF. The DNA for the CDR3 is TGTGCCTGGAGTAAGGACAGTAAAGAGACCCAGTACTTC.